These T cell receptor beta chains were read from a single sample in a study of patients and donors after allogeneic stem cell transplantation. TCRdb reprocessed the RT-PCR reads with MiXCR, giving one entry per CDR3 protein. The sample consists of some 960,000 distinct CDR3 sequences, more than 15% of them appearing once. The sequencing sample was made of blood, either unsorted or a sorted T cell fraction (not recorded which). The source of these receptors is a human donor who was either an allogeneic HSCT recipient or a stem cell or donor lymphocyte infusion donor (not recorded which). It is not recorded whose cells these are; they may come from a transplant donor. The CDR3 runs from the conserved cysteine through the conserved F or W. A D gene is named only where the DNA matches it firmly. Rows may omit the clone size; those that give it use once, few, many or a size class.

cdr3_nt: TGCGCCAGCAGGGACTCTTCTAGCACAGATACGCAGTATTTT
cdr3_aa: CASRDSSSTDTQYF
d_call: NA
v_call: TRBV5-1
j_call: TRBJ2-3
clone_size: NA

cdr3_nt: TGTGCCAGCAGTGGACAGGGGGAGAATGAGCAGTTCTTC
cdr3_aa: CASSGQGENEQFF
d_call: TRBD1
v_call: TRBV12-3/TRBV12-4
j_call: TRBJ2-1
clone_size: many

cdr3_nt: TGTGCCAGCAGCTTACTGGTTCAGGGCGTGTGGAGCACTGAAGCTTTCTTT
cdr3_aa: CASSLLVQGVWSTEAFF
d_call: NA
v_call: TRBV11-2
j_call: TRBJ1-1
clone_size: NA

cdr3_nt: TGTGCCAGCAGCTTAGAGGGGTCAGACAATGAGCAGTTCTTC
cdr3_aa: CASSLEGSDNEQFF
d_call: NA
v_call: TRBV7-9
j_call: TRBJ2-1
clone_size: NA

cdr3_nt: TGTGCCAGCAGTCTTACCCCGGGACGGATCTACGAGCAGTACTTC
cdr3_aa: CASSLTPGRIYEQYF
d_call: NA
v_call: TRBV27
j_call: TRBJ2-7
clone_size: NA

cdr3_nt: TGTGCCAGCAGTTTAGCAGGGAAAACCACACATGAAGCTTTCTTT
cdr3_aa: CASSLAGKTTHEAFF
d_call: NA
v_call: TRBV12-3/TRBV12-4
j_call: TRBJ1-1
clone_size: few

cdr3_nt: TGTGCCTCCCAGGCAGGCGGGGGAGGCAACGATGAGCAGTTCTTC
cdr3_aa: CASQAGGGGNDEQFF
d_call: TRBD2
v_call: TRBV10-3
j_call: TRBJ2-1
clone_size: NA

cdr3_nt: TGTGCCAGCAGTCAGGGGGCGGCAGCCAAAAACATTCAGTACTTC
cdr3_aa: CASSQGAAAKNIQYF
d_call: TRBD1
v_call: TRBV12-3/TRBV12-4
j_call: TRBJ2-4
clone_size: few

cdr3_nt: TGTGCCAGCAGGGGGACAGGGCCGATATATGGCTACACCTTC
cdr3_aa: CASRGTGPIYGYTF
d_call: TRBD1
v_call: TRBV25-1
j_call: TRBJ1-2
clone_size: few

cdr3_nt: TGTGCCAGCAGCGATCGGACAGGGTTATTGGCTTTCTTT
cdr3_aa: CASSDRTGLLAFF
d_call: TRBD1
v_call: TRBV7-2
j_call: TRBJ1-1
clone_size: few

cdr3_nt: TGTGCCAGCAGCCCGACTAGTCACGAATCCTACAATGAGCAGTTCTTC
cdr3_aa: CASSPTSHESYNEQFF
d_call: NA
v_call: TRBV11-1
j_call: TRBJ2-1
clone_size: NA

cdr3_nt: TGCAGTGCTAGAAGGGCTAGCGGGAGCCCCGGGGAGCTGTTTTTT
cdr3_aa: CSARRASGSPGELFF
d_call: TRBD2
v_call: TRBV20-1
j_call: TRBJ2-2
clone_size: few

cdr3_nt: TGTGCCAGCAGTCCCCTCTTGCCCGGGACTAGCGGCACAGATACGCAGTATTTT
cdr3_aa: CASSPLLPGTSGTDTQYF
d_call: TRBD2
v_call: TRBV6-1
j_call: TRBJ2-3
clone_size: few

cdr3_nt: TGCAGTGCCCCGTCGAGCGGGAGGGGTGGTAATGAGCAGTTCTTC
cdr3_aa: CSAPSSGRGGNEQFF
d_call: TRBD2
v_call: TRBV20-1
j_call: TRBJ2-1
clone_size: few

cdr3_nt: TGCGCCAGCAGCCAAGGTTGGGGGGACACATCAACGAGCTCCTACAATGAGCAGTTCTTC
cdr3_aa: CASSQGWGDTSTSSYNEQFF
d_call: NA
v_call: TRBV4-3
j_call: TRBJ2-1
clone_size: few

cdr3_nt: TGTGCCAGCAGGAAACCGGGACAGCGTAACACCGGGGAGCTGTTTTTT
cdr3_aa: CASRKPGQRNTGELFF
d_call: TRBD1
v_call: TRBV7-9
j_call: TRBJ2-2
clone_size: few

cdr3_nt: TGTGCCACCAGTGATTTGCTGGGAGGGGCAGGAGAGACCCAGTACTTC
cdr3_aa: CATSDLLGGAGETQYF
d_call: TRBD2
v_call: TRBV24-1
j_call: TRBJ2-5
clone_size: once

cdr3_nt: TGTGCCAGCAGTTTAGGGACTAGTAGGAATGAGCAGTTCTTC
cdr3_aa: CASSLGTSRNEQFF
d_call: TRBD2
v_call: TRBV27
j_call: TRBJ2-1
clone_size: few

cdr3_nt: TGTGCCAGCAGTTTCCTTCGGTTAGCGGGAGTCCCTGCCACCTACGAGCAGTACTTC
cdr3_aa: CASSFLRLAGVPATYEQYF
d_call: TRBD2
v_call: TRBV6-5
j_call: TRBJ2-7
clone_size: few

cdr3_nt: TGTGCCAGCAGTCCTCAGGGTTTCTATGGCTACACCTTC
cdr3_aa: CASSPQGFYGYTF
d_call: NA
v_call: TRBV12-3/TRBV12-4
j_call: TRBJ1-2
clone_size: few

cdr3_nt: TGTGCCAGCAGTTCAGGGGATGCAACTAATGAAAAACTGTTTTTT
cdr3_aa: CASSSGDATNEKLFF
d_call: NA
v_call: TRBV6-5
j_call: TRBJ1-4
clone_size: NA

cdr3_nt: TGCGCCAGCAGCTTGGGGACGGTCGGCAATTCACCCCTCCACTTT
cdr3_aa: CASSLGTVGNSPLHF
d_call: NA
v_call: TRBV5-1
j_call: TRBJ1-6
clone_size: NA

cdr3_nt: TGTGCCAGCAGGGCCAGCTCCTATAATTCACCCCTCCACTTT
cdr3_aa: CASRASSYNSPLHF
d_call: NA
v_call: TRBV2
j_call: TRBJ1-6
clone_size: few